These 8 T cell receptor beta chains were sequenced from one sample in a study of brain metastases from non-small cell lung cancer. The data were produced by immunoSEQ multiplex PCR, yet TCRdb's version contains in-frame clones alone and is incomplete. The sample has roughly 4,200 clones; 86% are singletons. The sequenced sample was primary lung tumor tissue. The source is a donor at least 40 years old with non-small cell lung cancer.

Details on this clone: The junction does not match germline at one end; this may be a read error. CDR3 in DNA: TGTGCCACGGGCCGGCCGTTTTTCTATAGCTACACCTTC. This sequence encodes CATGRPFFYSYTF. The rearrangement links TRBV6-5 to TRBJ1-2; D remains ambiguous. The CDR3 has 13 amino acids. CDR1 and CDR2 from the germline V gene are MNHEY and SVGAGI.

The chain combines TRBV7-9 with TRBJ2-3; 8 bases fit TRBD2. This CDR3 comprises 15 residues. V dropped 5 bases and J dropped 0; count of bases not matched to a gene: 4. CDR1 is SEHNR, CDR2 FQNEAQ, per germline (reference sequence). The CDR3 loop is CASSPSGSSTDTQYF. Written as DNA, the CDR3 is TGTGCCAGCAGCCCGAGCGGGAGTAGCACAGATACGCAGTATTTT.

This chain connects TRBV27 to TRBJ2-5, with 9 bases matching TRBD1. V shed 5 bases, J shed 4 bases, and the junction held 11 bases outside the gene matches. The CDR3 extends over 16 amino acids. Germline loops: CDR1 MNHEY, CDR2 SMNVEV (reference sequence). CDR3 sequence reads: CASSLFQRQGVETQYF. CDR3 DNA: TGTGCCAGCAGTCTATTTCAGCGACAGGGGGTAGAGACCCAGTACTTC.

This chain joins TRBV5-4 and TRBJ1-2, with D maybe TRBD1 (5 bases). Deletions cut 2 bases from V and 5 bases from J, with 13 bases between. Germline lookup yields CDR1 SGHNT and CDR2 YYREEE (reference sequence). CDR3 length: 14 residues. The CDR3 sequence is CASSFGGVEYGYTF. Written as DNA, the CDR3 is TGTGCCAGCAGCTTTGGGGGGGTGGAATATGGCTACACCTTC. The entire variable domain, with the rest obtained from reference TRBV5-4 and TRBJ1-2, is as follows: ETGVTQSPTHLIKTRGQQVTLRCSSQSGHNTVSWYQQALGQGPQFIFQYYREEENGRGNFPPRFSGLQFPNYSSELNVNALELDDSALYLCASSFGGVEYGYTFGSGTRLTVV.

V usage is TRBV6-6 and J usage is TRBJ1-1; 7 bases are a match to TRBD1. Losses at the gene ends were 5 bases for V and 3 bases for J; bases not matched to a gene: 6. Per the germline V gene, CDR1 is MNHNY and CDR2 is SVGAGI (reference sequence). This CDR3 has 14 amino acids. The CDR3, as DNA: TGTGCCAGCAGTAGAGGGGGCGGGTACACTGAAGCTTTCTTT. This gives the protein CASSRGGGYTEAFF.

The J gene is TRBJ2-3, the V gene TRBV12-3 or TRBV12-4; D gene uncertain. V was cut by 3 bases and J by 3 bases, with 7 bases left in between. The CDR3 runs to 13 residues. CDR3 bases: TGTGCCAGCAGTTTGGCCGGGACAGATACGCAGTATTTT. Translating it yields CASSLAGTDTQYF.

The J gene is TRBJ2-5, the V gene TRBV7-8, with TRBD2 identical over 15 bases. The junction had 5 bases not matched to a gene; V was cut back by 1 base and J by 5 bases. Germline V gene lookup returns CDR1 SGHVS and CDR2 FQNEAQ. This CDR3 region has 17 residues. Here the CDR3 DNA reads TGTGCCAGCAGCTTAGGGACTAGCGGGAGGGCCGTGGAGACCCAGTACTTC. This translates into CASSLGTSGRAVETQYF.

The chain couples TRBV20-1 to TRBJ2-7; possible D gene TRBD2, 6 bases. With 3 bases removed from V and 1 base from J, the gap between germline ends came to 7 bases. Germline loops: CDR1 DFQATT, CDR2 SNEGSKA (reference sequence). The CDR3 is made up of 12 amino acids. CDR3 sequence: CSASGGSYEQYF. DNA for the CDR3: TGCAGTGCTAGTGGGGGGTCCTACGAGCAGTACTTC.